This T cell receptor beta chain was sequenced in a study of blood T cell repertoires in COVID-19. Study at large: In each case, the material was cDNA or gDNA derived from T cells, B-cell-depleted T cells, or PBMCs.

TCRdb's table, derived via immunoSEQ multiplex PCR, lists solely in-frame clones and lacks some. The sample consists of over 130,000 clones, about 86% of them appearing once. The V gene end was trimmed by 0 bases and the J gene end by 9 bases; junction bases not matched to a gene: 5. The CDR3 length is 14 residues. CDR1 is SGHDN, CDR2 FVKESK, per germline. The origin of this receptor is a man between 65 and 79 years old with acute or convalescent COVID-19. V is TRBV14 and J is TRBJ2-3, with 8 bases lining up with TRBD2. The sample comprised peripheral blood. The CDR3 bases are TGTGCCAGCAGCCAAGATAGCGGGACTACCACGCAGTATTTT. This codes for CASSQDSGTTTQYF.